These 15 T cell receptor beta chains originate from one sample sequenced in a study of blood T cell repertoires in COVID-19. Profiled with immunoSEQ multiplex PCR; TCRdb holds only in-frame clones, not every one. Here the sample spans about 120,000 clones, 81% being singletons. Sequences were obtained from peripheral blood. All receptors derive from a human donor in a cohort sampled during active COVID-19.

The V and J genes are TRBV29-1 and TRBJ1-2; TRBD1 matches at 9 bases. Losses at the gene ends were 2 bases for V and 2 bases for J; bases not matched to a gene: 3. In germline, CDR1 is SQVTM, CDR2 ANQGSEA. The CDR3 consists of 14 residues. The DNA for the CDR3 is TGCAGCGTTGAAACGGGGACAGGGAACTATGGCTACACCTTC. Translating it yields CSVETGTGNYGYTF.

The rearrangement links TRBV6-2 or TRBV6-3 to TRBJ1-4; 7 nucleotides match TRBD1. V lost 1 base to trimming and J lost 7 bases; unmatched junction nucleotides: 12. Germline CDR1 and CDR2: MNHEY and SVGEGT. This CDR3 comprises 17 residues. The CDR3 nucleotides read TGTGCCAGCAGTTACTTTGGAGTCGGCAGGGGGTCTGAAAAACTGTTTTTT. Residues: CASSYFGVGRGSEKLFF.

The genes are TRBV15 and TRBJ1-2, with D unresolved. The germline V gene encodes CDR1 LNHNV and CDR2 YYDKDF (reference sequence). The CDR3 loop spans 15 amino acids. Trimming took off 0 bases at V and 5 bases at J, with 13 bases between the two ends. The CDR3, as DNA: TGTGCCACCAGCAGAGAACTCGCGAGTCTTTATGGCTACACCTTC. It specifies CATSRELASLYGYTF.

This CDR3 is CASSPPRGMNTEAFF. DNA for the CDR3: TGTGCCAGCAGTCCCCCGCGGGGCATGAACACTGAAGCTTTCTTT. The chain employs TRBV7-6 and TRBJ1-1; a weak D match, TRBD1 (5 bases). Looked up from germline, CDR1 is SGHVS and CDR2 is FNYEAQ. V was clipped by 6 bases and J by 0 bases, with 14 bases between them. This CDR3 is 15 amino acids long.

The chain combines TRBV5-6 with TRBJ1-5; TRBD1 agrees at 8 bases. Germline V gene lookup returns CDR1 SGHDT and CDR2 YYEEEE. This CDR3 spans 15 amino acids. The ends lost 2 bases at V and 4 bases at J; junction bases unmatched: 5. CDR3 amino acids: CASSFAGGGNQPQHF. The CDR3 region has the DNA TGTGCCAGCAGCTTCGCAGGGGGCGGGAATCAGCCCCAGCATTTT. Based on the CDR3 plus reference TRBV5-6 and TRBJ1-5, the full variable domain is DAGVTQSPTHLIKTRGQQVTLRCSPKSGHDTVSWYQQALGQGPQFIFQYYEEEERQRGNFPDRFSGHQFPNYSSELNVNALLLGDSALYLCASSFAGGGNQPQHFGDGTRLSIL.

The V call is TRBV4-1, the J call TRBJ2-7; 10 nucleotides align to TRBD2. This CDR3 spans 18 amino acids. Germline CDR1 MGHRA, CDR2 YSYEKL. J gave up 0 bases and V 0 bases, and 8 bases lay outside the gene matches. In DNA form, the CDR3 reads TGCGCCAGCAGCCAAGATCCTAGCGGGAGAGACATCTCCTACGAGCAGTACTTC. Protein sequence: CASSQDPSGRDISYEQYF.

The table lists this clone with a count of one. The chain carries TRBV5-4 and TRBJ1-1, with 7 bases matching TRBD1. This CDR3 region has 16 residues. V lost 4 bases to trimming and J lost 0 bases; unmatched junction nucleotides: 9. CDR1 and CDR2 from the germline V gene are SGHNT and YYREEE (reference sequence). In DNA form, the CDR3 reads TGTGCCAGCAGCGTTGGGTGGACAGGAGTGAACACTGAAGCTTTCTTT. This codes for CASSVGWTGVNTEAFF.

This rearrangement joins TRBV5-4 to TRBJ1-1, with TRBD1 as a possible D gene (6 bases). Trimming removed 4 bases at V and 1 base at J, with 17 bases between. Germline V CDR1 and CDR2: SGHNT, YYREEE (reference sequence). This CDR3 is built from 16 residues. Here the CDR3 DNA reads TGTGCCAGCAGCCCGGGGTCGAGGGGGAAGAACACTGAAGCTTTCTTT. Protein sequence: CASSPGSRGKNTEAFF.

This clone was recorded only once. The chain employs TRBV9 and TRBJ2-1; 7 bases fit TRBD2. The CDR3 is 14 amino acids. The V segment lost 3 bases and the J segment 4 bases; nucleotides outside the gene matches: 4. Germline CDR1 reads SGDLS; CDR2 reads YYNGEE. The CDR3 region is CASSGASGYNEQFF. CDR3 bases: TGTGCCAGCAGCGGGGCTAGCGGTTACAATGAGCAGTTCTTC.

V usage is TRBV18 and J usage is TRBJ2-1; 7 nucleotides line up with TRBD1. There are 14 residues in the CDR3. The trim removed 3 bases at V and 4 bases at J, leaving 3 bases unmatched. Germline-derived CDR1 and CDR2 are KGHSH and LQKENI. CDR3 sequence: CASSPDRVYNEQFF. The CDR3 DNA sequence: TGTGCCAGCTCACCCGACAGGGTTTACAATGAGCAGTTCTTC.

The chain couples TRBV7-9 to TRBJ2-3; a possible D gene is TRBD2 (5 bases). The germline V gene encodes CDR1 SEHNR and CDR2 FQNEAQ (reference sequence). The CDR3 runs 17 residues. The V and J ends lost 5 bases and 2 bases respectively, with 20 bases between them. The CDR3 sequence is CASSPGASGVVTDTQYF. CDR3 nucleotides: TGTGCCAGCAGCCCCGGTGCGAGCGGAGTCGTCACAGATACGCAGTATTTT.

V is TRBV5-1 and J is TRBJ2-7, with 8 nucleotides matching TRBD1. CDR3 length equals 15 residues. CDR1 and CDR2 from the germline V gene are SGHRS and YFSETQ. Trimming at V came to 4 bases and at J to 5 bases, leaving 11 bases not matched to a gene. The CDR3 loop is CASSEGQVFVDEQYF. CDR3 DNA sequence: TGCGCCAGCAGCGAGGGACAGGTGTTCGTCGACGAGCAGTACTTC.

J is TRBJ1-3 and V is TRBV19, with a possible D match to TRBD1 (6 bases). The CDR3 spans 17 residues. V was trimmed by 5 bases and J by 1 base, leaving 18 bases between them. In germline, CDR1 is LNHDA, CDR2 SQIVND (reference sequence). CDR3 sequence: CASSPRGQRRSGNTIYF. The CDR3, as DNA: TGTGCCAGTAGTCCGAGGGGACAAAGGAGATCTGGAAACACCATATATTTT.

The chain couples TRBV27 to TRBJ1-4, with D tentatively TRBD1 (6 bases). Trimming took 2 bases from V and 4 from J, leaving 20 bases between them. Germline lookup yields CDR1 MNHEY and CDR2 SMNVEV (reference sequence). This CDR3 contains 18 residues. The CDR3 region is CASSLGAGAPVNNEKLFF. The CDR3 coding sequence is TGTGCCAGCAGTTTAGGGGCAGGGGCCCCGGTGAATAATGAAAAACTGTTTTTT. Together with reference TRBV27 and TRBJ1-4, the CDR3 gives the full variable domain: EAQVTQNPRYLITVTGKKLTVTCSQNMNHEYMSWYRQDPGLGLRQIYYSMNVEVTDKGDVPEGYKVSRKEKRNFPLILESPSPNQTSLYFCASSLGAGAPVNNEKLFFGSGTQLSVL.

CDR3 DNA: TGTGCCAGCAGCAGGGGAGGGGGTGGGACTGAAGCTTTCTTT. Protein: CASSRGGGGTEAFF. The V call is TRBV6-5, the J call TRBJ1-1; possibly TRBD1 for D (6 bases). Trimming cost V 6 bases and J 5 bases, with 16 bases left between them. The CDR3 length is 14 residues. In germline, CDR1 is MNHEY, CDR2 SVGAGI.